What follows is one T cell receptor (beta chain) and its context. The target of this receptor is not known. It has no much larger one-base neighbor in the sample; base qualities were not kept. This sample was taken from a study of cytomegalovirus exposure and HLA in healthy donors (TCRdb year 2017). Looking at the study overall: An earlier analysis of about 530 of the donors reported approximately 280 Gb of sequence data and some 110 million unique TCR beta sequences obtained from around 190 million T cells. An early release covering about 600 HLA-typed donors comprised approximately 300 gigabases of sequencing data and tens of millions of unique TCR sequences. The genetic ancestry cluster associated with self-reported Caucasian donors included about four fifths of the approximately 400 genotyped donors. The study aimed to test whether signatures of past pathogen exposure could be identified by cataloging public T cell receptors. The study profiled the T cell repertoires of approximately 700 subjects by immunosequencing and related them to cytomegalovirus serostatus. A separate validation cohort of 100 to 150 different subjects was used in addition to the 666-subject first cohort. To predict cytomegalovirus infection status, the study combined high-throughput TCR immunosequencing, statistical association of individual TCRs with disease status, and machine learning. A later analysis re-analyzed previously published TCR beta repertoires from 660 or so donors and added high-resolution HLA genotyping to study TCR occurrence patterns. The later analysis used no new phenotypic data to find candidate immune exposures, relying instead on TCR beta sequences and their occurrence across donors. In an earlier analysis of roughly 600 of the donors, high-throughput TCR beta sequencing was used to judge whether each TCR beta V gene segment behaved as functional or pseudogenic. Alongside the repertoire data, information on donor age, sex, ethnicity and CMV serostatus was compiled. Genome-wide SNP genotypes for about 60% of the 666 donors were used in a later genetic analysis, which treated that subset as a discovery cohort. All discovery cohort repertoires had been generated using a single sequencing platform. Both class I and class II loci were covered by HLA typing, at four-digit resolution. The number of donors typed differed by locus, with about 629-630 for A, B, C, DRB1 and DQB1, roughly 520 for DQA1, 600 to 610 for DPA1, and around 450 for DPB1. A handful of DR-DQ haplotypes were treated as single units for association and clustering because of strong linkage in the cohort. Among 300 to 500 genotyped donors of the cohort, an average of roughly 230,000 unique TCR beta nucleotide sequences was sequenced per donor, of which roughly 18% were non-productive.

General conclusions and limits of the study: Correlated functional status among segregating V segments might reflect linkage disequilibrium, but an unknown experimental factor could not be ruled out. An association between a missense DCLRE1C variant and V-gene and J-gene trimming of TCR beta chains was found in a later genetic analysis and replicated in an independent cohort. Assigning TCR associations to individual alleles was difficult when HLA alleles, especially DR and DQ, strongly co-occurred. A few of the identified cytomegalovirus-associated TCR beta chains were confirmed in vitro to be specific for cytomegalovirus antigens. According to a later analysis, TCR association rates differed among HLA loci, with DRB1 alleles showing the most associated TCRs and HLA-C alleles showing the fewest. The 87-base-pair reads could not distinguish some IMGT-functional V segments, including TRBV6-2 and TRBV6-3, so those segments were excluded. A later genetic analysis reported fewer N-insertions in productive TCRs among donors in an Asian-associated ancestry cluster than the roughly 720-donor mean. The study gave a list of 150 to 200 TCR beta chains associated with cytomegalovirus. In a later analysis, several top co-occurrence clusters were reported to appear linked to parvovirus B19, influenza, CMV and Epstein-Barr virus. A later analysis found that HLA-associated TCR beta chains were more clonally expanded and had lower generation probabilities than equally common non-associated chains. In an earlier analysis of 450 to 750 of the donors, most TCR beta V segments appeared in productive rearrangements about 87% or about 30% of the time, broadly matching IMGT annotations. A further reported finding was that TCR beta sequences accurately predicted the HLA-A and HLA-B alleles for most subjects in the first cohort. In a later analysis, some 18,000 TCR beta sequences were associated with specific HLA alleles at a false discovery rate of 0.05. The only immune exposure information available for the cohort was CMV serostatus. Roughly uniform sequencing depth across donors was assumed in presence/absence analyses, although this assumption may not hold. Because some donors lacked HLA typing at each locus, the association tests relied only on the typed subset. In a later analysis, most CMV-associated TCR beta chains were found to appear HLA-restricted, with HLA associations seemingly driven largely by CMV exposure. Most TCR sequences were observed very rarely across donors, whereas some public TCRs were present in many individuals. The classifier was reported to diagnose cytomegalovirus status with high specificity and sensitivity in both the original and validation cohorts. Only TCR beta chains were sequenced in this cohort, and the absence of alpha or paired-chain data limited detectable features. Because counts were too low, roughly 16 rarely observed V segments, including chromosome 9 orphons, were left out of the earlier analysis of about 620 of the donors. The authors suggested that the approach could potentially be generalized to other disease states and immunological phenotypes. A cluster of highly shared sequence variants was judged likely to represent a technical artifact of the sequencing pipeline.

Libraries were constructed by the immunoSEQ multiplex PCR assay. A mixture of 60 forward primers for TCR Vbeta segments and 13 reverse primers for TCR Jbeta segments was used in the multiplex PCR. Amplification of the CDR3 region of rearranged TCR beta genes was performed with a multiplex PCR assay on genomic DNA. The amplified TCR beta libraries were sequenced on the Illumina HiSeq System as 87-base-pair reads. In the paper's pipeline: A later analysis tallied 75 million to 95 million unique TCR beta chains across the approximately 670 repertoires, and approximately 12 million of those chains were shared by two or more donors. Raw reads were error-corrected and collapsed into unique sequences by a nearest-neighbor algorithm in which closely related sequences were merged to remove PCR and sequencing errors. Alignment of CDR3 sequences to IMGT reference sequences was used to assign V, D and J gene segments. For a sequence to be retained, a match of at least six nucleotides to both a V gene segment and a J gene segment was required. A rearrangement was called productive if the CDR3 had no stop codons and remained in frame with V and J, and every other rearrangement was called non-productive. CDR3 was defined according to IMGT convention as the region running from the second conserved V-encoded cysteine to the conserved J-encoded phenylalanine. In an earlier analysis of more than 550 of the donors, sequences lacking an unambiguous match to a single V gene segment were excluded. In an earlier analysis of approximately 590 of the donors, V segments were called functional above 56.7% productive rearrangements and were called segregating when the between-donor standard deviation exceeded 5%. A statistical classification framework was built to diagnose cytomegalovirus status from the catalog of TCR beta chain sequences. V and J gene assignment, in a later analysis, came from comparing TCR nucleotide sequences with IMGT/GENE-DB human TR gene sequences. The TCRdist pipeline was used in a later analysis to assign CDR3 sequences and most-parsimonious VDJ recombination scenarios. A later analysis defined each TCR beta chain by its CDR3 amino acid sequence plus V-gene family, and excluded reads lacking a unique V-gene family. To address suspected cross-contamination and a sequencing artifact, a later analysis removed 592 highly shared, low-generation-probability nucleotide sequences. In a later analysis, a clonal expansion index was calculated for each public chain from normalized within-repertoire ranks of inferred template counts. In a later analysis, generation probabilities were computed using a VDJ recombination model fitted to out-of-frame rearrangements, and the results were checked against IGoR. In a later analysis, TCR-TCR, TCR-HLA and TCR-CMV co-occurrence was scored with hypergeometric tests, and a repertoire-size bias correction was applied to TCR pairs. False discovery rates were estimated in a later analysis by permuting HLA or CMV assignments 20 times. In a later analysis, co-occurring TCRs were grouped using DBSCAN, and TCRdist sequence similarity was added for clustering within HLA-allele-positive subsets. For co-occurrence clustering, repertoires with fewer than 30,000 or more than 120,000 public chains were excluded, along with five repertoires with anomalous nucleotide sharing. In its TCRdb copy, this immuneACCESS table keeps in-frame sequences only and misses some clones. Where compared with another copy, unresolved V genes explain less than half of these, and the others have no known cause. The V and J calls and clone size come from that table; D and trimming were worked out from the DNA. The sample table lists about 120,000 clones, around 75% of them with a count of one. Just under 3% of the sample rests with the top ten.

Ends trimmed: V by 3 bases, J by 0 bases; bases unmatched to a gene: 3. From the cysteine up to the phenylalanine, the CDR3 has a length of 16 residues. Only CDR3 DNA remains: 48 bases, in frame from the first base. The CDR1 and CDR2 encoded by the germline V gene (reference sequence) are MNHEY and SMNVEV. The cohort consisted of approximately 670 healthy bone marrow donors. At the time of sampling, every cohort member was nominally healthy, though immune exposures that went unrecorded were likely present. The donor tested CMV seropositive and was one of the 289 seropositive cohort members. A peripheral blood sample was provided by each donor, and peripheral blood mononuclear cells were used for TCR beta sequencing. Genomic DNA extraction from the blood cell samples was performed with the Qiagen DNeasy Blood Extraction Kit.

In this chain, TRBV27 is recombined with TRBJ1-2; TRBD1 matches 11 bases in the middle. The TCR sequence derives from a woman aged 40 to 49 in good health and CMV-seropositive. Sequenced input: PBMCs. The nucleotide sequence reads as follows: TGTGCCAGCAGTTTCCTGGGACAGGGGGCTAACTATGGCTACACCTTC. This gives the protein CASSFLGQGANYGYTF.